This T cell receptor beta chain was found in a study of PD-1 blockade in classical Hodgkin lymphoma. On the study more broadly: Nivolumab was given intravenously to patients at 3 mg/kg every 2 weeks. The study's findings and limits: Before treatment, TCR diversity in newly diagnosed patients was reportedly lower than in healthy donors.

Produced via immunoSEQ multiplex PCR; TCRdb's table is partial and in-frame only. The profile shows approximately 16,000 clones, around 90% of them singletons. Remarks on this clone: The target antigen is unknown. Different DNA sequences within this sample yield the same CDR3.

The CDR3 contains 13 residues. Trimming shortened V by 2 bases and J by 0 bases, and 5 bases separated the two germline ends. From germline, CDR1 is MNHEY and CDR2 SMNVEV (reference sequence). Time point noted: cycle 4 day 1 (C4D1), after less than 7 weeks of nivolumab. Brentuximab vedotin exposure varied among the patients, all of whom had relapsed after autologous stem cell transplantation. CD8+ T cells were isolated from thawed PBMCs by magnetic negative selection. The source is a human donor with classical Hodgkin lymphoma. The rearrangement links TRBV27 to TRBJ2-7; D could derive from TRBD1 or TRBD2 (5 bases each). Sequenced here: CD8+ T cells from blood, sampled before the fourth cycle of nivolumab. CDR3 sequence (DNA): TGTGCCAGCAGTTTAGGGGGCTCCTACGAGCAGTACTTC. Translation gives CASSLGGSYEQYF.